This TCR beta chain was profiled in a study of T cells in Graves' hyperthyroidism and ophthalmopathy. The CDR3 runs to 14 residues. Per germline, CDR1 MNHEY and CDR2 SVGAGI. The ends were cut back, 0 bases at V and 4 bases at J, with 8 bases in the middle. RNA transcripts were the template for amplifying TCR beta CDR3 regions. A first-round RT-PCR of the TCR CDR3 used the HTBI primer set. One entry per CDR3 protein, called by TCRdb with MiXCR from the multiplex PCR reads. Of about 580,000 distinct CDR3 sequences in the sample, about 45% were seen once. The clonotype comes from a woman aged 18-30 years with Graves' hyperthyroidism. Source material: peripheral blood or thyroid tissue (not recorded which). J is TRBJ2-3 and V is TRBV6-5, with no clear D. CDR3 sequence: CASSYSNSADTQYF. In nucleotides, the CDR3 is TGTGCCAGCAGTTACTCGAACAGCGCAGATACGCAGTATTTT.